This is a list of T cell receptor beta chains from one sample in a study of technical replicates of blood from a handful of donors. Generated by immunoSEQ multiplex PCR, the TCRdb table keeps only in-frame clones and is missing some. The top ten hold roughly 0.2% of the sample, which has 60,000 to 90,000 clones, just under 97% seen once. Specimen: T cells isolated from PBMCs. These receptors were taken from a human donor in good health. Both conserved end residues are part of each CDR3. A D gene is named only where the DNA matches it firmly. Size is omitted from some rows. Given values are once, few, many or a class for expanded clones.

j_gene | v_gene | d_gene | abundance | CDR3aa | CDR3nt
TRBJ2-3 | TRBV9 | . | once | CASSLSSRGRDTQYF | TGTGCCAGCAGCCTAAGTAGTAGAGGAAGAGATACGCAGTATTTT
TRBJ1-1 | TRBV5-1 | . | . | CASTLSPVETEAFF | TGCGCCAGCACCCTTTCGCCCGTCGAGACTGAAGCTTTCTTT
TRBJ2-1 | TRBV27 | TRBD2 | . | CASSSRWSGRVNEQFF | TGTGCCAGCAGTTCCCGCTGGAGCGGGAGGGTCAATGAGCAGTTCTTC
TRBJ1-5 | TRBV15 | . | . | CATSRDRSEPQHF | TGTGCCACCAGCAGAGATCGCAGTGAGCCCCAGCATTTT
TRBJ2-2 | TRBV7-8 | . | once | CASSLGLTRTGYTGELFF | TGTGCCAGCAGCTTAGGCCTAACTCGTACAGGGTACACCGGGGAGCTGTTTTTT
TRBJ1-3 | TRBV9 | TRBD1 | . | CASSVTGGSGNTIYF | TGTGCCAGCAGCGTCACAGGGGGCTCTGGAAACACCATATATTTT
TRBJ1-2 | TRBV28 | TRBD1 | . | CASSFSDSTRTGVGYTF | TGTGCCAGCAGTTTCTCCGACTCGACCAGGACAGGGGTTGGCTACACCTTC
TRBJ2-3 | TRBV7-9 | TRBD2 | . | CASRPSQGTSGGTSDTQYF | TGTGCCAGCAGACCATCCCAAGGGACTAGCGGGGGGACGTCAGATACGCAGTATTTT
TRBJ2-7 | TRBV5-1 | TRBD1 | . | CASSLEGTAYYEQYF | TGCGCCAGCAGCTTAGAGGGGACAGCTTACTACGAGCAGTACTTC
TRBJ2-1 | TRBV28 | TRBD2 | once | CASSQASGAYNEQFF | TGTGCCAGCAGTCAGGCTAGCGGGGCCTACAATGAGCAGTTCTTC
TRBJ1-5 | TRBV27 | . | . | CASSLTGTNQPQHF | TGTGCCAGCAGTTTAACAGGGACGAATCAGCCCCAGCATTTT
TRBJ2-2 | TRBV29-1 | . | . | CSVEAQGTGELFF | TGCAGCGTTGAGGCGCAGGGCACCGGGGAGCTGTTTTTT
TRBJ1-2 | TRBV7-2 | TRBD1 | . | CASSSGQGYGYTF | TGTGCCAGCAGCTCGGGACAGGGGTACGGCTACACCTTC
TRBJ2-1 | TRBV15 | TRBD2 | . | CATSSREGSSGEQFF | TGTGCCACCAGCTCCAGGGAGGGTTCGAGCGGTGAGCAGTTCTTC
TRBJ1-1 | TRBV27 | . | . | CASSLPGEGAEAFF | TGTGCCAGCAGTTTACCCGGGGAGGGAGCTGAAGCTTTCTTT
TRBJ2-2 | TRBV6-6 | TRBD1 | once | CASSHLGTATGELFF | TGTGCCAGCAGTCACCTCGGGACAGCCACCGGGGAGCTGTTTTTT
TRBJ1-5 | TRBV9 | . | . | CASSVEAAYVPRPQHF | TGTGCCAGCAGCGTAGAAGCGGCATATGTACCACGGCCCCAGCATTTT
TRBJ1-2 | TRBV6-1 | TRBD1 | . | CATLDRINYGYTF | TGTGCCACACTGGACAGGATCAACTATGGCTACACCTTC
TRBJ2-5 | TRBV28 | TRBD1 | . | CASRDPGQGIQETQYF | TGTGCCAGCAGGGATCCGGGACAGGGGATACAAGAGACCCAGTACTTC
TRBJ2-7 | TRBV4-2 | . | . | CASSRTGYEQYF | TGTGCCAGCAGCCGTACAGGATACGAGCAGTACTTC
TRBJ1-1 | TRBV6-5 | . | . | CASSLTGKMNTEAFF | TGTGCCAGCAGTTTAACCGGGAAAATGAACACTGAAGCTTTCTTT
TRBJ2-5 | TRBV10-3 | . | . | CAISEASNQETQYF | TGTGCCATCAGTGAGGCTAGCAACCAAGAGACCCAGTACTTC
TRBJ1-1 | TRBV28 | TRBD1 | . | CASSLPGTGDGATEAFF | TGTGCCAGCAGTCTCCCTGGGACAGGCGACGGGGCCACTGAAGCTTTCTTT
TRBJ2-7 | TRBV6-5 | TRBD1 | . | CASNDRGRYEQYF | TGTGCCAGCAACGACAGGGGGAGGTACGAGCAGTACTTC
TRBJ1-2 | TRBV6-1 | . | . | CASVSLGANYGYTF | TGTGCCAGCGTCTCACTCGGGGCTAACTATGGCTACACCTTC
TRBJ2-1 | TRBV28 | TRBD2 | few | CASSSLADYYNEQFF | TGTGCCAGCAGCTCTCTAGCGGACTACTACAATGAGCAGTTCTTC
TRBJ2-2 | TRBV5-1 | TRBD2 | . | CASSLYTSGRALSTGELFF | TGCGCCAGCAGCCTATACACTAGCGGGAGGGCCCTTAGCACCGGGGAGCTGTTTTTT
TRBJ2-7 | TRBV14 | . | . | CASSQANRVYEQYF | TGTGCCAGCAGCCAAGCGAACAGGGTTTACGAGCAGTACTTC
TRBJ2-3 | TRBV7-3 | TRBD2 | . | CASSLTSGGGEDTQYF | TGTGCCAGCAGCTTAACGAGTGGCGGGGGGGAGGATACGCAGTATTTT
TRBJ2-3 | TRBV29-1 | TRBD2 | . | CSGEGPPPDTQYF | TGCAGCGGGGAGGGGCCCCCTCCGGATACGCAGTATTTT
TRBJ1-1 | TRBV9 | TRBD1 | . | CASSLHRDRGPEAFF | TGTGCCAGCAGCTTGCACCGGGACAGGGGCCCTGAAGCTTTCTTT
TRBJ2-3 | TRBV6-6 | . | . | CASSHLRDTQYF | TGTGCCAGCAGTCACCTACGGGATACGCAGTATTTT
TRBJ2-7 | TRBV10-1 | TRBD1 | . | CASSAYLPGQGYEQYF | TGCGCCAGCAGTGCGTACCTCCCGGGACAGGGCTACGAGCAGTACTTC
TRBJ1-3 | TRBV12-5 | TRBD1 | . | CASGLVPFDRGFVGNTIYF | TGTGCTAGTGGTTTGGTACCTTTTGACAGGGGGTTTGTTGGAAACACCATATATTTT
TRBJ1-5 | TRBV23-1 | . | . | CASSQSYRVKHF | TGCGCCAGCAGTCAATCGTACAGGGTAAAGCATTTT
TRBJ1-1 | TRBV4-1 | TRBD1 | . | CASSQADRGNTEAFF | TGCGCCAGCAGCCAAGCCGACAGGGGGAACACTGAAGCTTTCTTT